The rows below give T cell receptor beta chains drawn from one sample of a study of tumor and adjacent non-tumor tissue in lung cancer. Each CDR3 protein gets one entry after TCRdb re-called the multiplex PCR reads with MiXCR. The data show approximately 79,000 distinct CDR3 sequences, 76% seen once. Sample: distant non-tumor lung tissue. Receptors originate from a man aged 65 to 79 with non-small cell lung cancer. Each CDR3 is given with its conserved first and last residue. A D gene is named only where the DNA matches it firmly. Clone size is not always given. Where it is, it says once, few, many or a class for expanded clones.

D	size	V	J	DNA	CDR3
.	.	TRBV6-6	TRBJ2-2	TGTGCCAGCAGCTCGACTAGGGGGAGAGCCGCGGAGCTGTTTTTT	CASSSTRGRAAELFF
TRBD1	.	TRBV28	TRBJ1-5	TGTGCCAGCAGTATAATAGGGGGCCTCTTAGGTCAGCCCCAGCATTTT	CASSIIGGLLGQPQHF
TRBD1	.	TRBV6-2/TRBV6-3	TRBJ2-5	TGTGCCAGCAGCACCCGTGGACAGGGGATTAGGGAGACCCAGTACTTC	CASSTRGQGIRETQYF
.	.	TRBV29-1	TRBJ2-5	TGCAGCGTTGGGACCGCGGATTTGGGGACCCAGTCCTTC	CSVGTADLGTQSF
.	few	TRBV5-5	TRBJ2-5	TGTCCCAGTAGCTTGGTAAGTCCGGAGACCCAGTACTTC	CPSSLVSPETQYF
.	.	TRBV20-1	TRBJ1-5	TGCCGTGCTCAAATACTTGGGGACAATCAGCCCCAGCATTTT	CRAQILGDNQPQHF
TRBD1	.	TRBV5-6	TRBJ2-7	TGTGCCGGCACCTGGGGACAGAGGTCCTACGAGCAGTACTTC	CAGTWGQRSYEQYF
.	.	TRBV24-1	TRBJ2-7	TGTGCCATCAGTGATTCGAACTGCGGGGCCTACGAGCAGTACTTC	CAISDSNCGAYEQYF
.	.	TRBV7-9	TRBJ2-3	TGTGCCAGCAGCTCCTTAACAGGTAGAGATACGCGGTATTTT	CASSSLTGRDTRYF
.	.	TRBV24-1	TRBJ2-3	TGTGCCACCAGTGACACTTCAGTCGACACGCAGTATTTT	CATSDTSVDTQYF
.	.	TRBV5-1	TRBJ2-1	TGCGCCAGCAGCGTGGGGCAGGGTTTGAATGAGCAGTTCTTC	CASSVGQGLNEQFF
.	.	TRBV6-1	TRBJ2-1	TGTGCCAGCAGTGGAGTGGCCCCCTACATTGAGCAGTTCTTC	CASSGVAPYIEQFF
TRBD2	.	TRBV10-3	TRBJ2-1	TGTGCCACCAGTTCCAATTCCTCGCGGGGGGGAACCTACAATGGGCAGTTCTTC	CATSSNSSRGGTYNGQFF